This TCR beta chain came from a study of long-term antiretroviral therapy in people with HIV. The study, taken as a whole, reports: The study found narrower CDR3 length ranges in HIV repertoires than in controls. Diversity rose after ART but stayed below transplant donor controls. Clones expanded before ART dominated the repertoire at all time points.

The assay used was immunoSEQ (version v3.0), run at survey level. TCRdb's table, derived via immunoSEQ multiplex PCR, lists solely in-frame clones and lacks some. The sample shows approximately 28,000 clones, roughly 87% of them seen only once. A note on this clone: No antigen is known for it.

Treated in the United States were all of the participants with HIV. Germline lookup yields CDR1 MNHNY and CDR2 SVGAGI (reference sequence). The V end was cut by 3 bases, the J end by 3 bases, with 11 bases between. The CDR3 is 14 amino acids. Here the sequenced sample was unsorted PBMCs, taken 2 years after starting antiretroviral therapy. The chain links TRBV6-6 to TRBJ2-5; unclear D gene. This clonotype was sampled from a man in his fifties with HIV. DNA for the CDR3: TGTGCCAGCAGTTATTCGGCAGATAAAGAGACCCAGTACTTC. It codes for CASSYSADKETQYF.